This T cell receptor beta chain emerged from a study of cytomegalovirus exposure and HLA in healthy donors. Study-level points and caveats: A later analysis found that most CMV-associated TCR beta chains appeared HLA-restricted.

For this clone: Its antigen is unidentified. Other DNA sequences in this sample translate to the same CDR3.

The donors comprised healthy bone marrow donors. The trim removed 2 bases at V and 4 bases at J, leaving 4 bases unmatched. The CDR3 extends over 14 amino acids. The germline CDR1 and CDR2 sequences are SGDLS and YYNGEE. With 60 Vbeta and 13 Jbeta primers, the PCR was carried out. Sequencing was performed with immunoSEQ multiplex PCR; in TCRdb, only in-frame clones are kept and a portion is missing. The sample records tens of thousands of clones, around 82% being singletons. Sequenced material: PBMCs. The TCR originated in a male donor in good health and CMV-seronegative. The gene calls are TRBV9 and TRBJ1-2; 8 positions match TRBD1. CDR3 nucleotide sequence: TGTGCCAGCAGCGTCGGACAGGGAGCCTATGGCTACACCTTC. It codes for CASSVGQGAYGYTF.